This TCR beta chain was identified during a study of PD-1 blockade in mismatch repair-deficient tumors (dated by TCRdb to the late 2010s). Context from the whole study: Between September 2013 and 2016, the trial enrolled 65 to 95 consecutive patients with around 11 types of mismatch repair-deficient cancer, all of whom had received prior treatment and were progressing. Tumor-associated T cell clones in the peripheral blood of patients responding to PD-1 blockade were tracked using deep sequencing of TCR CDR3 regions.

For each enrolled patient, mismatch repair deficiency was established using either polymerase chain reaction or immunohistochemistry. TCR sequencing was performed for a few patients who responded to pembrolizumab therapy. In the phase II trial, pembrolizumab PD-1 blockade was tested prospectively in advanced mismatch repair-deficient cancers, no matter which tissue of origin the cancers came from. Peripheral blood T cell samples were gathered serially, both before PD-1 blockade started and at multiple time points afterward. The timing of each blood sample was reported as weeks after the first dose of pembrolizumab. Regarding this clone: This clone's antigen is unknown. No base quality information exists; no much larger clone differs at one position.

The research as a whole found: Rapid expansion after pembrolizumab followed by contraction, generally before radiologic responses, was shown by tumor-resident clones, which were often undetectable in blood before treatment.

As encoded in the germline V gene (reference sequence), CDR1 is GTSNPN while CDR2 is SVGIG. The junction shows trimming of 0 bases on V and 10 bases on J, and the gene matches do not reach 5 bases of it. Measured from the cysteine to the phenylalanine, the CDR3 is 13 residues long. Solely the CDR3 DNA is kept, with 39 bases framed from the first base. Libraries were prepared through the immunoSEQ multiplex PCR assay. TCRdb limited this immuneACCESS table to in-frame rearrangements with V and J called. A share of clones is missing; checked studies link under half to unresolved V genes, and the rest is unexplained. The sample table shows tens of thousands of clones, and around 75% are seen once. Of the sample, over 20% is held by the ten largest clones.

The sequencing here drew on peripheral blood, taken 4 weeks after starting pembrolizumab. The clonotype comes from an adult with mismatch repair-deficient cancer. Here the chain combines TRBV30 and TRBJ2-1; TRBD2 aligns with 8 central bases. The CDR3 is CAWSVQREREQFF. The nucleotide sequence is given as TGTGCCTGGAGTGTACAGCGGGAGCGCGAGCAGTTCTTC. The reference TRBV30 and TRBJ2-1 proteins fill in what lies around the CDR3, so the full variable domain reads SQTIHQWPATLVQPVGSPLSLECTVEGTSNPNLYWYRQAAGRGLQLLFYSVGIGQISSEVPQNLSASRPQDRQFILSSKKLLLSDSGFYLCAWSVQREREQFFGPGTRLTVL.